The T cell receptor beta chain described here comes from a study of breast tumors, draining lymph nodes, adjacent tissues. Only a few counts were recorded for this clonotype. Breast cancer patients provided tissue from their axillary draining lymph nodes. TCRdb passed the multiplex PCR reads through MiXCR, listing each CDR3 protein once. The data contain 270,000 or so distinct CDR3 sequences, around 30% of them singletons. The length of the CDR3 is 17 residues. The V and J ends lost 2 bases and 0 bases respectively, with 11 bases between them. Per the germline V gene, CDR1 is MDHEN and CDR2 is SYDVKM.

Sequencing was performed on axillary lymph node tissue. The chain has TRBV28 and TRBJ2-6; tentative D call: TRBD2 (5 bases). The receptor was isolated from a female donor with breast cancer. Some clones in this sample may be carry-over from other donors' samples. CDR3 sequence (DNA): TGTGCCAGCAGTTTAGAGGGCTCAGACTCTGGGGCCAACGTCCTGACTTTC. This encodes CASSLEGSDSGANVLTF.